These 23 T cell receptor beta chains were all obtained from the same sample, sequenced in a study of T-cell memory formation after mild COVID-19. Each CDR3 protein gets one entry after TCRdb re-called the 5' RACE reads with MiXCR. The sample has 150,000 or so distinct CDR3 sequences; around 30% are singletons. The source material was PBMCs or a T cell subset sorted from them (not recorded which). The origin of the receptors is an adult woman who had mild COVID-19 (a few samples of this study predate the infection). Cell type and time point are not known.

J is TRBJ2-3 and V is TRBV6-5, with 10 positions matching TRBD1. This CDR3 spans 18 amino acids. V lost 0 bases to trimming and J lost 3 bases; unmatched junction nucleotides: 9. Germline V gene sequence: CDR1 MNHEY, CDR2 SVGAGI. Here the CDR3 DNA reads TGTGCCAGCAGTTACTCCGGCCCGGGACAGGGGTGGACAGATACGCAGTATTTT. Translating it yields CASSYSGPGQGWTDTQYF.

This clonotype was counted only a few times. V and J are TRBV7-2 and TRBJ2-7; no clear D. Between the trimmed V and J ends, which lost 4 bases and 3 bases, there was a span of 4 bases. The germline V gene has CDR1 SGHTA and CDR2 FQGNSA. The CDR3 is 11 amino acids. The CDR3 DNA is TGTGCCAGCAGCTGGGACTACGAGCAGTACTTC. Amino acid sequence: CASSWDYEQYF.

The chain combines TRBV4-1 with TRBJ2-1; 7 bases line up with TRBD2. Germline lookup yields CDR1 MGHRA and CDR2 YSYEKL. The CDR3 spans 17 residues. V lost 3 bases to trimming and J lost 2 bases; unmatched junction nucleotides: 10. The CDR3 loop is CASSHPPAGEAYNEQFF. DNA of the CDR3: TGCGCCAGCAGCCACCCCCCGGCGGGGGAGGCCTACAATGAGCAGTTCTTC.

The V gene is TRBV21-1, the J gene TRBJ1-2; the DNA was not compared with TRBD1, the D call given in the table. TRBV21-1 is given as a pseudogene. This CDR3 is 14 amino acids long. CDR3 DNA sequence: TGTGCCAGCTACCGGGACATCTCTAACTATGGCTACACCTTC. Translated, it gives CASYRDISNYGYTF.

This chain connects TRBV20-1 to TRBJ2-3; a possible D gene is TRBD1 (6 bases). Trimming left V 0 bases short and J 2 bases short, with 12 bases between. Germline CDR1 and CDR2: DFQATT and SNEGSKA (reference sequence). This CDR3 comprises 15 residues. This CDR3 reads CSARDRRQATDTQYF. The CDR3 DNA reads TGCAGTGCTAGAGATCGGAGACAGGCCACAGATACGCAGTATTTT.

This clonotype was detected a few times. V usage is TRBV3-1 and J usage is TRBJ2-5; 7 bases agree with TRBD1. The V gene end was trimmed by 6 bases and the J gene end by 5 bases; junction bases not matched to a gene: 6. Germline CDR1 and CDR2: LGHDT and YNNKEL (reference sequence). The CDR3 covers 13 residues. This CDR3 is CASSRQGEETQYF. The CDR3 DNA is TGTGCCAGCAGTCGACAGGGTGAGGAGACCCAGTACTTC.

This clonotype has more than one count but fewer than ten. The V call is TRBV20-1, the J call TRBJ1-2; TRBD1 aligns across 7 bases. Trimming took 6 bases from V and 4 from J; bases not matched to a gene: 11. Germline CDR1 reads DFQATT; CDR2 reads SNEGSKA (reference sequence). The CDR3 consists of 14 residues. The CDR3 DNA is TGCAGTGCGACTGGGGGGGACAGTCTCTATGGCTACACCTTC. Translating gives CSATGGDSLYGYTF.

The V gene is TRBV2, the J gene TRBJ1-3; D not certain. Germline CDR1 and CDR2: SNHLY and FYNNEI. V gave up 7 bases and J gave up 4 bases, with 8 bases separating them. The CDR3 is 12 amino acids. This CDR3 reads CASIEVGNTIYF. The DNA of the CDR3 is TGTGCCAGCATCGAAGTCGGAAACACCATATATTTT.

CDR3 sequence reads: CASRPRDSDYSNQPQHF. In nucleotides, the CDR3 is TGTGCCAGTAGACCCCGGGACAGTGATTATAGCAATCAGCCCCAGCATTTT. The chain joins TRBV19 to TRBJ1-5, with 7 bases matching TRBD1. Germline V gene lookup returns CDR1 LNHDA and CDR2 SQIVND (reference sequence). V was pared by 6 bases and J by 0 bases, with 11 bases of the junction left unmatched. CDR3 length equals 17 residues.

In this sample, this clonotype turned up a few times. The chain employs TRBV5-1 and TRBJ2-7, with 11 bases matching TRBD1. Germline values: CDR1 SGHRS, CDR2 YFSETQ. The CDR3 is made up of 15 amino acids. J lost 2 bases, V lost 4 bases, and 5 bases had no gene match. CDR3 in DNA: TGCGCCAGCAGCACCGGACAGGGGGCGACCTACGAGCAGTACTTC. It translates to CASSTGQGATYEQYF.

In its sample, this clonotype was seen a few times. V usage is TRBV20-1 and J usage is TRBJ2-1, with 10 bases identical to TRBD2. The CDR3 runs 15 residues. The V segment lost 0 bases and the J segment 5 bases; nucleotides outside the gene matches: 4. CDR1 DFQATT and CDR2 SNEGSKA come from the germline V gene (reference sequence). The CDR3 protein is CSARDRLAGDNEQFF. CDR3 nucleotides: TGCAGTGCTAGAGATCGGCTAGCGGGGGACAATGAGCAGTTCTTC.

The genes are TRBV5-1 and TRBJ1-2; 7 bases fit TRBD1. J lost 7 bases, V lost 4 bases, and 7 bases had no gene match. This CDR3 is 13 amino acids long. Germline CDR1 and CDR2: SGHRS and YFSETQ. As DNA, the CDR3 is TGCGCCAGCAGCCCCCGGGACAGCGGTGGCTACACCTTC. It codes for CASSPRDSGGYTF.

CDR3 in amino acids: CASSFSASGRVDTQYF. CDR3 sequence (DNA): TGCGCCAGCAGCTTCTCCGCTAGCGGGAGAGTAGATACGCAGTATTTT. This chain links TRBV5-1 with TRBJ2-3, with 10 bases identical to TRBD2. CDR3 length: 16 amino acids. CDR1 and CDR2 (germline): SGHRS, YFSETQ. V lost 2 bases and J lost 5; bases outside the gene matches: 8.

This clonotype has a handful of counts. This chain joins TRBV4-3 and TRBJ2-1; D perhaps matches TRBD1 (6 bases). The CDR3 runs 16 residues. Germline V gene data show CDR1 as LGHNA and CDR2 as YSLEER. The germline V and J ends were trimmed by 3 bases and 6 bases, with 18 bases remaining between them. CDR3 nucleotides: TGCGCCAGCAGCCAGGGTCTGGGACACCTAATCAATGAGCAGTTCTTC. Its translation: CASSQGLGHLINEQFF.

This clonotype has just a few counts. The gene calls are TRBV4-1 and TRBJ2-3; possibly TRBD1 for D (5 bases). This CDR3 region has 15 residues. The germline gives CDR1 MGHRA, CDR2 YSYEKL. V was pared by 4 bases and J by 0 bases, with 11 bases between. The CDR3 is CASSPNPGSTDTQYF. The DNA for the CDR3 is TGCGCCAGCAGCCCCAACCCAGGGAGCACAGATACGCAGTATTTT.

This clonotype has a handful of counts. Here the CDR3 DNA reads TGTGCCAGTAGTATCTTGGCCCAGAGCTACGAGCAGTACTTC. It encodes CASSILAQSYEQYF. The rearrangement uses TRBV19 and TRBJ2-7, with D hard to call. Germline CDR1 and CDR2: LNHDA and SQIVND (reference sequence). The CDR3 extends over 14 amino acids. Trimming took 3 bases from V and 3 from J, leaving 12 bases between them.

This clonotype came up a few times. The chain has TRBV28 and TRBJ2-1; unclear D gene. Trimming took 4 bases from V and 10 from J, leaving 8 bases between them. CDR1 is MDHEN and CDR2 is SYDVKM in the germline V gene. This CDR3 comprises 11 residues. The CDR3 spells CASSWKDEQFF. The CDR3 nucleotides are TGTGCCAGCAGTTGGAAGGACGAGCAGTTCTTC.

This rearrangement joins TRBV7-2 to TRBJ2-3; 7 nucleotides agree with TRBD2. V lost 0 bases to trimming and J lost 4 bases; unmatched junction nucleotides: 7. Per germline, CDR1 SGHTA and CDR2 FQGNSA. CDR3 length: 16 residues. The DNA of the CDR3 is TGTGCCAGCAGCTTAGCAGGGGCGGGAGTCGCAGATACGCAGTATTTT. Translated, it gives CASSLAGAGVADTQYF.

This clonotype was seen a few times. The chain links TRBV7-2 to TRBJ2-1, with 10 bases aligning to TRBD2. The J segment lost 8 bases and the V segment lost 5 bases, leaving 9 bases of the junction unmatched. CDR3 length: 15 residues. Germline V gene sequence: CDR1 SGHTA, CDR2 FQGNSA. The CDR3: CASSHRLAGDDEQFF. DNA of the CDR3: TGTGCCAGCAGCCATCGGCTAGCGGGAGACGATGAGCAGTTCTTC.

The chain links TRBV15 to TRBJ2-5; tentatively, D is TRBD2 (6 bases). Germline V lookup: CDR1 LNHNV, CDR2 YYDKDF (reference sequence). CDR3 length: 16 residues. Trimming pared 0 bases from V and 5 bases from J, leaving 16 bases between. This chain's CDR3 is CATSRDRGRGRETQYF. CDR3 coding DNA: TGTGCCACCAGCAGAGATCGGGGGAGAGGGCGGGAGACCCAGTACTTC.

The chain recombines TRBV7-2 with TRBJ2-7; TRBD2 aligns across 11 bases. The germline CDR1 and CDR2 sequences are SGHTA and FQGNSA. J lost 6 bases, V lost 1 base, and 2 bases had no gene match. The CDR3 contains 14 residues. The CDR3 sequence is CASSLVAGGPEQYF. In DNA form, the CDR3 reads TGTGCCAGCAGCTTAGTAGCGGGAGGGCCCGAGCAGTACTTC.

Written as DNA, the CDR3 is TGTGCCAGCAGCAAAGAGGGGGACAGGGTCGGGTATGGCTACACCTTC. The encoded protein is CASSKEGDRVGYGYTF. The V gene is TRBV21-1, the J gene TRBJ1-2; the table's D gene call, TRBD1, was not cross checked with the DNA. TRBV21-1 is a known pseudogene. CDR3 size: 16 residues.

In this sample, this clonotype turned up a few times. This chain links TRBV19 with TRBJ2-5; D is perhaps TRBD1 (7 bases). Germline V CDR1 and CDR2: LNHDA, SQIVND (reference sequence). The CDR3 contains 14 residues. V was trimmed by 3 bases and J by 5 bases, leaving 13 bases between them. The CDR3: CASSIRGAGETQYF. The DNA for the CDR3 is TGTGCCAGTAGTATCAGGGGGGCGGGGGAGACCCAGTACTTC. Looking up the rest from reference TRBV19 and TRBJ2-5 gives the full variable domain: DGGITQSPKYLFRKEGQNVTLSCEQNLNHDAMYWYRQDPGQGLRLIYYSQIVNDFQKGDIAEGYSVSREKKESFPLTVTSAQKNPTAFYLCASSIRGAGETQYFGPGTRLLVL.